This is a list of T cell receptor beta chains from one sample in a study of T cell changes during pregnancy in multiple sclerosis. The repertoire was sequenced with immunoSEQ multiplex PCR; TCRdb's copy has only in-frame clones and lacks some. Of approximately 63,000 clones listed, around 94% are singletons. Here the sequenced sample was peripheral blood, taken in the third trimester of pregnancy. These receptors were collected from a female donor in good health, enrolled as a control in a pregnancy study. The CDR3 runs from the conserved cysteine through the conserved F or W. A D gene is named only where the DNA matches it firmly. A clone size is listed for some rows: how often the clone was seen (once, few, many), or a class if it is expanded.

CDR3 protein: CASSMFRDEAFF
CDR3 DNA: TGTGCCAGTAGTATGTTCAGGGATGAAGCTTTCTTT
J gene: TRBJ1-1
clone size: NA
D gene: NA
V gene: TRBV19

CDR3 protein: CAWSALRGSYGYTF
CDR3 DNA: TGTGCCTGGAGTGCCCTGAGAGGGAGCTATGGCTACACCTTC
J gene: TRBJ1-2
clone size: NA
D gene: NA
V gene: TRBV30

CDR3 protein: CASSPPAGKSNSPLHF
CDR3 DNA: TGTGCCAGCTCACCACCCGCAGGGAAAAGTAATTCACCCCTCCACTTT
J gene: TRBJ1-6
clone size: NA
D gene: NA
V gene: TRBV18

CDR3 protein: CASSPPGAAEQYF
CDR3 DNA: TGTGCCAGTAGCCCCCCCGGAGCTGCCGAGCAGTACTTC
J gene: TRBJ2-7
clone size: once
D gene: NA
V gene: TRBV19

CDR3 protein: CASSLMSLGSGSPGELFF
CDR3 DNA: TGTGCCAGCAGCTTAATGAGCCTCGGTAGCGGGAGTCCCGGGGAGCTGTTTTTT
J gene: TRBJ2-2
clone size: NA
D gene: TRBD2
V gene: TRBV7-3

CDR3 protein: CASSPPQSGRPDTQYF
CDR3 DNA: TGTGCCAGCTCGCCCCCACAAAGCGGGAGACCGGATACGCAGTATTTT
J gene: TRBJ2-3
clone size: NA
D gene: TRBD2
V gene: TRBV18

CDR3 protein: CASSPIAGGSTQYF
CDR3 DNA: TGTGCTAGCAGCCCCATAGCGGGGGGGTCTACGCAGTATTTT
J gene: TRBJ2-3
clone size: once
D gene: TRBD2
V gene: TRBV7-7

CDR3 protein: CASSLATGYEQYF
CDR3 DNA: TGTGCCAGCAGCTTGGCGACAGGCTACGAGCAGTACTTC
J gene: TRBJ2-7
clone size: NA
D gene: NA
V gene: TRBV7-8

CDR3 protein: CASSAETGTSGHGGFF
CDR3 DNA: TGCGCCAGCAGCGCGGAAACCGGGACTAGCGGGCACGGGGGGTTCTTC
J gene: TRBJ2-1
clone size: NA
D gene: TRBD2
V gene: TRBV5-1

CDR3 protein: CASSLAPGSYEQYF
CDR3 DNA: TGTGCCAGCAGCTTGGCCCCAGGATCCTACGAGCAGTACTTC
J gene: TRBJ2-7
clone size: NA
D gene: NA
V gene: TRBV5-8

CDR3 protein: CAWSYGLGTEAFF
CDR3 DNA: TGTGCCTGGAGTTACGGGTTAGGCACTGAAGCTTTCTTT
J gene: TRBJ1-1
clone size: NA
D gene: NA
V gene: TRBV30

CDR3 protein: CASSLPREIQETQYF
CDR3 DNA: TGTGCCAGCAGCTTGCCCAGGGAAATTCAAGAGACCCAGTACTTC
J gene: TRBJ2-5
clone size: NA
D gene: NA
V gene: TRBV5-4

CDR3 protein: CASHPTGRYNSPLHF
CDR3 DNA: TGTGCCAGCCACCCCACGGGTAGATATAATTCACCCCTCCACTTT
J gene: TRBJ1-6
clone size: NA
D gene: NA
V gene: TRBV19

CDR3 protein: CASSPYGQNNSPLHF
CDR3 DNA: TGTGCCAGCTCACCGTACGGACAGAATAATTCACCCCTCCACTTT
J gene: TRBJ1-6
clone size: NA
D gene: NA
V gene: TRBV18

CDR3 protein: CASSYTGENYGYTF
CDR3 DNA: TGTGCCAGCAGTTATACGGGGGAAAACTATGGCTACACCTTC
J gene: TRBJ1-2
clone size: NA
D gene: NA
V gene: TRBV6-5

CDR3 protein: CASKAPSGYGYTF
CDR3 DNA: TGCGCCAGCAAGGCCCCGAGCGGCTATGGCTACACCTTC
J gene: TRBJ1-2
clone size: once
D gene: NA
V gene: TRBV5-1

CDR3 protein: CASRPKSGTSTDTQYF
CDR3 DNA: TGTGCCAGTAGGCCCAAAAGCGGGACTAGCACAGATACGCAGTATTTT
J gene: TRBJ2-3
clone size: NA
D gene: TRBD2
V gene: TRBV19

CDR3 protein: CASSQTGVEQYF
CDR3 DNA: TGTGCCAGCAGCCAGACAGGGGTCGAGCAGTACTTC
J gene: TRBJ2-7
clone size: NA
D gene: TRBD1
V gene: TRBV11-3

CDR3 protein: CASSLVLAGDFNEQFF
CDR3 DNA: TGTGCCAGCAGCTTAGTTCTAGCGGGAGATTTTAATGAGCAGTTCTTC
J gene: TRBJ2-1
clone size: NA
D gene: TRBD2
V gene: TRBV11-2

CDR3 protein: CASSPEDSRREKLFF
CDR3 DNA: TGTGCCAGCTCACCAGAGGATTCAAGAAGGGAAAAACTGTTTTTT
J gene: TRBJ1-4
clone size: NA
D gene: NA
V gene: TRBV18

CDR3 protein: CASSLMVSFGGVEQYF
CDR3 DNA: TGTGCCAGCAGCTTAATGGTGTCGTTCGGGGGAGTCGAGCAGTACTTC
J gene: TRBJ2-7
clone size: NA
D gene: NA
V gene: TRBV7-2

CDR3 protein: CASSQTGLAGGQEQYF
CDR3 DNA: TGTGCCAGCAGCCAGACGGGACTAGCGGGAGGGCAGGAGCAGTACTTC
J gene: TRBJ2-7
clone size: NA
D gene: TRBD2
V gene: TRBV7-2

CDR3 protein: CASSKSDTPQPQHF
CDR3 DNA: TGTGCCAGCAGCAAATCGGACACCCCCCAGCCCCAGCATTTT
J gene: TRBJ1-5
clone size: NA
D gene: NA
V gene: TRBV6-1

CDR3 protein: CASSREVLNNEQFF
CDR3 DNA: TGTGCCAGCTCCCGGGAGGTCCTTAACAATGAGCAGTTCTTC
J gene: TRBJ2-1
clone size: NA
D gene: TRBD2
V gene: TRBV19

CDR3 protein: CASNGGGTNMNTEAFF
CDR3 DNA: TGTGCCAGCAACGGTGGCGGAACAAACATGAACACTGAAGCTTTCTTT
J gene: TRBJ1-1
clone size: NA
D gene: NA
V gene: TRBV4-2

CDR3 protein: CATSMGRASPQETQYF
CDR3 DNA: TGTGCCACCAGCATGGGCAGGGCCAGCCCTCAAGAGACCCAGTACTTC
J gene: TRBJ2-5
clone size: NA
D gene: NA
V gene: TRBV15

CDR3 protein: CASSLESGYFVETQYF
CDR3 DNA: TGCGCCAGCAGCTTGGAGTCAGGGTATTTTGTAGAGACCCAGTACTTC
J gene: TRBJ2-5
clone size: NA
D gene: NA
V gene: TRBV5-1

CDR3 protein: CSGLYQETQYF
CDR3 DNA: TGCAGCGGGCTGTACCAAGAGACCCAGTACTTC
J gene: TRBJ2-5
clone size: NA
D gene: NA
V gene: TRBV29-1

CDR3 protein: CASSIDVYNEQFF
CDR3 DNA: TGTGCCAGTAGTATAGACGTGTACAATGAGCAGTTCTTC
J gene: TRBJ2-1
clone size: NA
D gene: NA
V gene: TRBV19

CDR3 protein: CASMGTSLVEQYF
CDR3 DNA: TGTGCCAGCATGGGGACTAGTCTCGTCGAGCAGTACTTC
J gene: TRBJ2-7
clone size: NA
D gene: TRBD2
V gene: TRBV2

CDR3 protein: CASSTPSGRSYEQYF
CDR3 DNA: TGTGCCAGCTCTACGCCTAGCGGGAGATCCTACGAGCAGTACTTC
J gene: TRBJ2-7
clone size: NA
D gene: TRBD2
V gene: TRBV27

CDR3 protein: CASSVAPGSGGTQYF
CDR3 DNA: TGTGCCAGCAGCGTAGCTCCGGGGTCGGGCGGGACCCAGTACTTC
J gene: TRBJ2-5
clone size: NA
D gene: NA
V gene: TRBV9

CDR3 protein: CAISEGPTSSYGYTF
CDR3 DNA: TGTGCCATCAGTGAGGGGCCTACTTCTTCTTATGGCTACACCTTC
J gene: TRBJ1-2
clone size: NA
D gene: NA
V gene: TRBV10-3

CDR3 protein: CASSPREMGNNEQFF
CDR3 DNA: TGCGCCAGCAGCCCGCGGGAAATGGGAAACAATGAGCAGTTCTTC
J gene: TRBJ2-1
clone size: NA
D gene: NA
V gene: TRBV4-1

CDR3 protein: CAWSSPGGYEQYF
CDR3 DNA: TGTGCCTGGAGTTCCCCCGGGGGGTACGAGCAGTACTTC
J gene: TRBJ2-7
clone size: once
D gene: TRBD2
V gene: TRBV30

CDR3 protein: CASSDPSNRAFYQPQHF
CDR3 DNA: TGTGCCAGCAGTGACCCCTCCAACAGGGCCTTCTATCAGCCCCAGCATTTT
J gene: TRBJ1-5
clone size: NA
D gene: NA
V gene: TRBV2

CDR3 protein: CASSSAGGTDTQYF
CDR3 DNA: TGTGCCAGCAGTTCCGCGGGAGGCACAGATACGCAGTATTTT
J gene: TRBJ2-3
clone size: NA
D gene: TRBD2
V gene: TRBV6-5

CDR3 protein: CASSVGPGLATTYGYYNEQFF
CDR3 DNA: TGTGCCAGCAGCGTAGGTCCGGGACTAGCGACGACTTATGGGTATTACAATGAGCAGTTCTTC
J gene: TRBJ2-1
clone size: NA
D gene: TRBD2
V gene: TRBV9

CDR3 protein: CASSLASGRGRAQYF
CDR3 DNA: TGTGCCAGTAGTTTGGCTAGCGGGAGGGGACGCGCGCAGTATTTT
J gene: TRBJ2-3
clone size: NA
D gene: TRBD2
V gene: TRBV19

CDR3 protein: CASSLTANYGYTF
CDR3 DNA: TGTGCCAGCAGCTTAACCGCGAACTATGGCTACACCTTC
J gene: TRBJ1-2
clone size: NA
D gene: NA
V gene: TRBV5-8

CDR3 protein: CASSLPPPGTGVDEQYF
CDR3 DNA: TGTGCCAGCAGCTTACCCCCACCCGGGACAGGGGTAGACGAGCAGTACTTC
J gene: TRBJ2-7
clone size: NA
D gene: TRBD1
V gene: TRBV7-9

CDR3 protein: CASSPGYGNTIYF
CDR3 DNA: TGTGCCAGCAGTCCAGGCTACGGAAACACCATATATTTT
J gene: TRBJ1-3
clone size: NA
D gene: NA
V gene: TRBV6-5

CDR3 protein: CAWRTGTVNTGELFF
CDR3 DNA: TGTGCCTGGAGAACCGGGACAGTGAACACCGGGGAGCTGTTTTTT
J gene: TRBJ2-2
clone size: NA
D gene: TRBD1
V gene: TRBV30

CDR3 protein: CASQAYNEQFF
CDR3 DNA: TGTGCCAGTCAGGCATACAATGAGCAGTTCTTC
J gene: TRBJ2-1
clone size: NA
D gene: NA
V gene: TRBV19

CDR3 protein: CASSLSRGAGNQPQHF
CDR3 DNA: TGTGCCAGCAGTTTATCACGGGGGGCCGGCAATCAGCCCCAGCATTTT
J gene: TRBJ1-5
clone size: NA
D gene: NA
V gene: TRBV27

CDR3 protein: CANRAGSSYNEQFF
CDR3 DNA: TGTGCCAACAGGGCGGGGAGCTCCTACAATGAGCAGTTCTTC
J gene: TRBJ2-1
clone size: NA
D gene: NA
V gene: TRBV2

CDR3 protein: CASGERTSGILQTQYF
CDR3 DNA: TGTGCCAGCGGGGAAAGGACTAGCGGGATTTTGCAGACCCAGTACTTC
J gene: TRBJ2-5
clone size: NA
D gene: TRBD2
V gene: TRBV7-9

CDR3 protein: CASSRGRAQETQYF
CDR3 DNA: TGTGCCAGCTCCCGAGGGCGGGCCCAAGAGACCCAGTACTTC
J gene: TRBJ2-5
clone size: NA
D gene: NA
V gene: TRBV7-8

CDR3 protein: CASSPGQGSSDTQYF
CDR3 DNA: TGTGCCAGCTCACCGGGACAGGGTTCATCAGATACGCAGTATTTT
J gene: TRBJ2-3
clone size: NA
D gene: TRBD1
V gene: TRBV18

CDR3 protein: CASSLQNSGNTEAFF
CDR3 DNA: TGTGCCAGCAGTTTACAGAATTCGGGGAACACTGAAGCTTTCTTT
J gene: TRBJ1-1
clone size: NA
D gene: NA
V gene: TRBV28

CDR3 protein: CASSPSGERAGVGETQYF
CDR3 DNA: TGTGCCAGCAGCCCGTCAGGGGAAAGGGCGGGAGTGGGAGAGACCCAGTACTTC
J gene: TRBJ2-5
clone size: NA
D gene: NA
V gene: TRBV9

CDR3 protein: CASPPGTSGSPDTQYF
CDR3 DNA: TGTGCCAGTCCCCCAGGGACTAGCGGGAGCCCAGATACGCAGTATTTT
J gene: TRBJ2-3
clone size: NA
D gene: TRBD2
V gene: TRBV28

CDR3 protein: CASSSLGGDYGYTF
CDR3 DNA: TGTGCCAGCAGCTCCTTGGGAGGGGACTATGGCTACACCTTC
J gene: TRBJ1-2
clone size: once
D gene: NA
V gene: TRBV7-9

CDR3 protein: CASSSPEGQGGVADTQYF
CDR3 DNA: TGTGCCAGCAGCTCTCCAGAAGGACAGGGGGGGGTGGCAGATACGCAGTATTTT
J gene: TRBJ2-3
clone size: NA
D gene: TRBD1
V gene: TRBV7-2

CDR3 protein: CASSWQGGRYEQYF
CDR3 DNA: TGTGCCAGCAGTTGGCAGGGGGGCAGGTACGAGCAGTACTTC
J gene: TRBJ2-7
clone size: NA
D gene: NA
V gene: TRBV13

CDR3 protein: CASTWTSGGQNTGELFF
CDR3 DNA: TGTGCCAGCACCTGGACTAGCGGGGGCCAGAACACCGGGGAGCTGTTTTTT
J gene: TRBJ2-2
clone size: NA
D gene: TRBD2
V gene: TRBV2

CDR3 protein: CASSLKRGGNEQFF
CDR3 DNA: TGTGCCAGCAGCTTAAAGCGGGGTGGTAATGAGCAGTTCTTC
J gene: TRBJ2-1
clone size: NA
D gene: TRBD2
V gene: TRBV7-2